This TCR beta chain stems from a study of blood T cell repertoires in COVID-19. Assay used: immunoSEQ multiplex PCR; TCRdb lists only in-frame clones, some missing. This sample has 100,000 to 150,000 clones; around four fifths occur once, and the top ten carry approximately 2.4%. Trimming removed 6 bases from V and 2 bases from J, with 10 bases in between. CDR1 is MNHEY and CDR2 is SMNVEV in the germline V gene (reference sequence). This CDR3 region has 13 residues. Clinical histories supplied by participants themselves formed the basis of cohort assignment. Input material: PBMCs or T cells enriched from blood (not recorded which). This sequence joins TRBV27 and TRBJ1-1; no clear D gene. This TCR was sampled from a middle-aged man with acute COVID-19. CDR3 loop: CASSPGINTEAFF. CDR3 nucleotides: TGTGCCAGCAGCCCAGGTATAAACACTGAAGCTTTCTTT.